The source of this T cell receptor (beta chain) is a study of blood T cell repertoires in COVID-19. Between the trimmed V and J ends, which lost 5 bases and 2 bases, there was a span of 12 bases. Germline V gene lookup returns CDR1 SGDLS and CDR2 YYNGEE. The CDR3 has 14 amino acids. TCRdb's copy holds only in-frame clones and misses some; the assay was immunoSEQ multiplex PCR. The sample has 380,000 or so clones, around 89% seen once; the top ten hold over 0.9%. Sequenced material: PBMCs or T cells enriched from blood (not recorded which). The chain is built from TRBV9 and TRBJ2-3; D may be TRBD2 (5 bases). The clonotype originates from a woman in her 30s with acute COVID-19. In DNA, the CDR3 is TGTGCCAGCAGTGCATCGGGGAACACAGATACGCAGTATTTT. Encoded protein: CASSASGNTDTQYF.